What follows is one T cell receptor (beta chain) and its context. This sample is drawn from a study of blood T cell repertoires in COVID-19. Study details: Some COVID-19 samples were acute and others convalescent; all came from the United States, Italy and Spain. T cells, B-cell-depleted T cells, or PBMCs supplied cDNA or gDNA.

Original handling: Counts of nucleated cells, estimated from reference gene primer amplification, were obtained. The protocol was immunoSEQ multiplex PCR, while the TCRdb copy is restricted to in-frame clones and leaves out a portion. For V, J and clone size, that table is used; D and trimming come from the DNA. This sample has roughly 320,000 clones, with more than 75% found just once. Germline V gene sequence: CDR1 SGHRS, CDR2 YFSETQ. The CDR3 consists of 15 residues. The germline V and J ends were trimmed by 4 bases and 3 bases, with 16 bases remaining between them. This sequence joins TRBV5-1 and TRBJ1-1, with D possibly being TRBD1 (5 bases). This sequence originates from a man between 65 and 80 years old with acute or convalescent COVID-19. Sequenced input: peripheral blood. In nucleotides, the CDR3 is TGCGCCAGCAGCCTTGGGGGGTCCGGGTACACTGAAGCTTTCTTT. This gives the protein CASSLGGSGYTEAFF.